The 20 T cell receptor beta chains below come from one sample, sequenced in a study of OX40 agonist ivuxolimab in advanced cancers. Libraries were prepared by immunoSEQ multiplex PCR; TCRdb keeps only in-frame clonotypes and omits some of them. The sample lists about 61,000 clones, about 85% occurring once. The sequencing here drew on CD4+ or CD8+ T cells sorted from blood, taken in a trial of the OX40 agonist ivuxolimab. The origin of the receptors is an adult with an advanced solid tumor such as melanoma, head and neck, liver or kidney cancer.

CDR3 nucleotides: TGTGCCAGCAGCGTCGACAGGGACCTTAACTATGGCTACACCTTC. Residues: CASSVDRDLNYGYTF. The V gene is TRBV27, the J gene TRBJ1-2; 7 bases map to TRBD1. Germline CDR1 is MNHEY and CDR2 is SMNVEV (reference sequence). The junction had 8 bases not matched to a gene; V was cut back by 6 bases and J by 1 base. CDR3 length: 15 residues.

The chain links TRBV18 to TRBJ2-4; possibly TRBD1 for D (8 bases). V lost 3 bases and J lost 6, with 18 bases in between. Germline values: CDR1 KGHSH, CDR2 LQKENI. The CDR3 has 16 amino acids. The CDR3 nucleotides are TGTGCCAGCTCACCGCGACAGGGGAGGGAGAGAAACATTCAGTACTTC. This sequence encodes CASSPRQGRERNIQYF.

This rearrangement joins TRBV30 to TRBJ1-2; possible D gene TRBD1, 6 bases. This CDR3 has 18 residues. Between the trimmed V and J ends, which lost 1 base and 4 bases, there was a span of 25 bases. CDR1 GTSNPN and CDR2 SVGIG come from the germline V gene (reference sequence). CDR3 region: CAWSGTLGGQGSGYGYTF. The CDR3 bases are TGTGCCTGGAGTGGGACTTTGGGGGGGCAGGGGTCAGGCTATGGCTACACCTTC.

Only one count was recorded for this clone. The V gene is TRBV4-3, the J gene TRBJ2-2; 8 bases are shared with TRBD2. V lost 1 base and J lost 1; bases outside the gene matches: 5. The V gene's germline CDR1 is LGHNA and CDR2 YSLEER. The CDR3 has 17 amino acids. The CDR3 DNA sequence: TGCGCCAGCAGCCAAGTTCACGGGGGGGTGAACACCGGGGAGCTGTTTTTT. Amino acids: CASSQVHGGVNTGELFF.

The chain carries TRBV11-2 and TRBJ1-6, with 8 positions matching TRBD1. This CDR3 is built from 16 residues. J gave up 2 bases and V 5 bases, and 5 bases lay outside the gene matches. The germline CDR1 and CDR2 sequences are SGHAT and FQNNGV. The CDR3 bases are TGTGCCAGCAGCGCCGGGACAGGAACCTATAATTCACCCCTCCACTTT. The encoded protein is CASSAGTGTYNSPLHF.

The chain has TRBV6-5 and TRBJ1-1; TRBD1 matches at 8 bases. Germline V CDR1 and CDR2: MNHEY, SVGAGI. Trimming cost V 4 bases and J 3 bases; bases outside gene matches: 4. CDR3 length: 14 residues. DNA for the CDR3: TGTGCCAGCAGTTCGGGACAGGTGGACACTGAAGCTTTCTTT. It encodes CASSSGQVDTEAFF.

This rearrangement joins TRBV27 to TRBJ2-7, with D tentatively TRBD2 (5 bases). The V gene's germline CDR1 is MNHEY and CDR2 SMNVEV (reference sequence). This CDR3 comprises 13 residues. Trimming cost V 7 bases and J 9 bases, with 19 bases left between them. In nucleotides, the CDR3 is TGTGCCAGCACGATTTCGAGAGGGCAGCCGCAGTACTTC. This translates into CASTISRGQPQYF.

V and J are TRBV5-4 and TRBJ1-6; D possibly corresponds to TRBD1 (6 bases). CDR1 and CDR2 (germline): SGHNT, YYREEE (reference sequence). CDR3 size: 16 residues. Trimming cost V 3 bases and J 10 bases, with 20 bases left between them. The CDR3 bases are TGTGCCAGCAGCTCCGTCCGGGGGCAAGTAGACTCACCCCTCCACTTT. Its protein is CASSSVRGQVDSPLHF.

The chain joins TRBV28 to TRBJ1-5; D is uncertain. V was clipped by 5 bases and J by 7 bases, with 15 bases between them. The CDR3 has 14 amino acids. Germline values: CDR1 MDHEN, CDR2 SYDVKM. The CDR3 DNA reads as TGTGCCAGCAGTCCCTCGGGGAGAGGGCAGCCCCAGCATTTT. Protein sequence: CASSPSGRGQPQHF.

This rearrangement joins TRBV18 to TRBJ1-2, with a possible D match to TRBD1 (5 bases). This CDR3 has 13 residues. Germline V CDR1 and CDR2: KGHSH, LQKENI. Trimming removed 1 base from V and 6 bases from J, with 9 bases in between. CDR3: CASSPQGRDGYTF. The DNA for the CDR3 is TGTGCCAGCTCACCACAGGGGAGGGATGGCTACACCTTC.

This clone was picked up one time. The chain employs TRBV5-1 and TRBJ2-3, with D perhaps being TRBD1 or TRBD2 (5 bases each). The CDR3 is made up of 14 amino acids. The germline V gene encodes CDR1 SGHRS and CDR2 YFSETQ. Trimming stripped 0 bases from V and 1 base from J, with 6 bases between. CDR3: CASSLGGRTDTQYF. CDR3 DNA: TGCGCCAGCAGCTTGGGGGGACGCACAGATACGCAGTATTTT.

This chain uses TRBV4-3 with TRBJ2-1; tentatively, D is TRBD1 (5 bases). Trimming took off 3 bases at V and 7 bases at J, with 16 bases between the two ends. The length of the CDR3 is 15 residues. Germline CDR1 and CDR2: LGHNA and YSLEER. CDR3 amino acids: CASSQGQVESNEQFF. CDR3 DNA sequence: TGCGCCAGCAGCCAGGGGCAGGTCGAGTCTAATGAGCAGTTCTTC.

This CDR3 is CASSIGGNTGELFF. In DNA, the CDR3 is TGTGCCAGTAGTATAGGGGGGAACACCGGGGAGCTGTTTTTT. The V gene is TRBV19, the J gene TRBJ2-2; D is undetermined. The CDR3 totals 14 residues. From germline, CDR1 is LNHDA and CDR2 SQIVND (reference sequence). V was clipped by 1 base and J by 1 base, with 4 bases between them.

The chain joins TRBV30 to TRBJ2-7; D call uncertain. The germline CDR1 and CDR2 sequences are GTSNPN and SVGIG (reference sequence). CDR3 length equals 12 residues. V shed 1 base and J shed 4 bases, with 8 bases lying between them. The CDR3 region is CAWSGVTYEQYF. The CDR3 nucleotides are TGTGCCTGGAGTGGAGTAACTTACGAGCAGTACTTC. Using reference TRBV30 and TRBJ2-7 for the parts outside the CDR3, the full variable domain is SQTIHQWPATLVQPVGSPLSLECTVEGTSNPNLYWYRQAAGRGLQLLFYSVGIGQISSEVPQNLSASRPQDRQFILSSKKLLLSDSGFYLCAWSGVTYEQYFGPGTRLTVT.

The genes are TRBV5-4 and TRBJ1-1; weak D call: TRBD1 (5 bases). Trimming left V 1 base short and J 4 bases short, with 8 bases between. This CDR3 contains 13 residues. Per germline, CDR1 SGHNT and CDR2 YYREEE (reference sequence). Here the CDR3 reads CASSLQGRTEAFF. DNA for the CDR3: TGTGCCAGCAGCTTGCAGGGACGCACTGAAGCTTTCTTT.

This sequence joins TRBV6-1 and TRBJ1-2; D gene ambiguous. The length of the CDR3 is 13 residues. Germline CDR1 reads MNHNS; CDR2 reads SASEGT. V was clipped by 3 bases and J by 4 bases, with 9 bases between them. For the CDR3, the DNA is TGTGCCAGCAGTGACGTTGCAGTCTATGGCTACACCTTC. Translation: CASSDVAVYGYTF.

The V call is TRBV9, the J call TRBJ1-2, with 7 bases that match TRBD1. The germline CDR1 and CDR2 sequences are SGDLS and YYNGEE. The J segment lost 4 bases and the V segment lost 3 bases, leaving 6 bases of the junction unmatched. This CDR3 has 14 amino acids. CDR3 sequence (DNA): TGTGCCAGCAGCGGGCCCCGGGACAGCTATGGCTACACCTTC. Translated: CASSGPRDSYGYTF.

This chain connects TRBV5-1 to TRBJ2-3; TRBD2 matches 8 bases. V was pared by 5 bases and J by 3 bases, with 5 bases of the junction left unmatched. CDR3 length: 14 amino acids. The germline V gene encodes CDR1 SGHRS and CDR2 YFSETQ. CDR3 bases: TGCGCCAGCAGGCGGGGGGATGGGACAGATACGCAGTATTTT. It codes for CASRRGDGTDTQYF.

The chain is built from TRBV18 and TRBJ1-1; the D gene is possibly TRBD1 (5 bases). The CDR3 consists of 15 residues. Germline CDR1 KGHSH, CDR2 LQKENI. V was pared by 1 base and J by 6 bases, with 15 bases between. The CDR3: CASSPQQTDPPEAFF. For the CDR3, the DNA is TGTGCCAGCTCACCACAGCAGACAGACCCCCCTGAAGCTTTCTTT.

The rearrangement uses TRBV4-1 and TRBJ2-5, with 7 positions matching TRBD2. The ends lost 4 bases at V and 0 bases at J; junction bases unmatched: 11. The CDR3 covers 17 residues. Germline CDR1 and CDR2: MGHRA and YSYEKL. CDR3 residues: CASSLEAPTSDQETQYF. The CDR3 DNA follows: TGCGCCAGCAGCCTCGAGGCGCCCACTAGCGACCAAGAGACCCAGTACTTC.